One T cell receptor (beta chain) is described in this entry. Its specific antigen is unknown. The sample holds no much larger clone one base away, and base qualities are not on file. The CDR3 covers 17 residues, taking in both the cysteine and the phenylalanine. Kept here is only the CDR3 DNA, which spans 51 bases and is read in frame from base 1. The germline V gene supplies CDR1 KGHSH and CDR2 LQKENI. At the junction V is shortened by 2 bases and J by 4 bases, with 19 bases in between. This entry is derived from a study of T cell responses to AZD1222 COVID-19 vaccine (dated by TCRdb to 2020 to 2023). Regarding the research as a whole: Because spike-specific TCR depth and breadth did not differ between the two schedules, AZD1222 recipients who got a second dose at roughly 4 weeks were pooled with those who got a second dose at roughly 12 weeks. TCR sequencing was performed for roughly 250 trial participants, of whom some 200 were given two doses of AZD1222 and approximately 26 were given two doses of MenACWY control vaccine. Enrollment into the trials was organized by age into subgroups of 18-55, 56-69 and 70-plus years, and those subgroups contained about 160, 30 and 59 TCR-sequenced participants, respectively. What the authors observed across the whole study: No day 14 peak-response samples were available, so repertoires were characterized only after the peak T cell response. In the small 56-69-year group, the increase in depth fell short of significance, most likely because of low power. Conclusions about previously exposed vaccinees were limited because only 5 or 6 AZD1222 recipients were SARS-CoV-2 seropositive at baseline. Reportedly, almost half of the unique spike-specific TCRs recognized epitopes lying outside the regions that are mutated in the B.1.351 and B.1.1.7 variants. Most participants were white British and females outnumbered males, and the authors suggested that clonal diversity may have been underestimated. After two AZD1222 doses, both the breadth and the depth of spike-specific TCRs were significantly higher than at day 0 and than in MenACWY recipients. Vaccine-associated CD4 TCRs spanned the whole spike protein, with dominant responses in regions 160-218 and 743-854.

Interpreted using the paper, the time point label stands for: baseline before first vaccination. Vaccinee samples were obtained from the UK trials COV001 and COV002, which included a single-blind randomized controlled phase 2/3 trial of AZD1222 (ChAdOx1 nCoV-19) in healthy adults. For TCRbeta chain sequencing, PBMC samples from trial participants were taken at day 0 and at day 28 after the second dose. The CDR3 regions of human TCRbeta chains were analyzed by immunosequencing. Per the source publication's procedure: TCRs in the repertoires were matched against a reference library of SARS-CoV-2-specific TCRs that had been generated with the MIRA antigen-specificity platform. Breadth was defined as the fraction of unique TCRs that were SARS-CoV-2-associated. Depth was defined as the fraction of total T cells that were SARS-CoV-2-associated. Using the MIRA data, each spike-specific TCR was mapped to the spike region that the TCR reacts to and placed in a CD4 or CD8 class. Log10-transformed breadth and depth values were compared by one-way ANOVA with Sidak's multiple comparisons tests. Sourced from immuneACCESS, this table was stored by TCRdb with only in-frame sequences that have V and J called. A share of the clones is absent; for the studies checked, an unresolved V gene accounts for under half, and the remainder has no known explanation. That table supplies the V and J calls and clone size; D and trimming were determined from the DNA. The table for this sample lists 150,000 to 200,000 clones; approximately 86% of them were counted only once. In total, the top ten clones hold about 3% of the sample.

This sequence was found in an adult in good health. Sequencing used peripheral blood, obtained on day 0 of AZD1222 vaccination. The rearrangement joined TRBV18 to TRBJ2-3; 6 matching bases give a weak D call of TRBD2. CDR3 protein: CASSPGMTGEAPDTQYF. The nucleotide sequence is TGTGCCAGCTCACCAGGTATGACGGGAGAGGCTCCAGATACGCAGTATTTT. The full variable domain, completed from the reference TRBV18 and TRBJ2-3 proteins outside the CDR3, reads NAGVMQNPRHLVRRRGQEARLRCSPMKGHSHVYWYRQLPEEGLKFMVYLQKENIIDESGMPKERFSAEFPKEGPSILRIQQVVRGDSAAYFCASSPGMTGEAPDTQYFGPGTRLTVL.